This T cell receptor beta chain is drawn from a study of cytomegalovirus exposure and HLA in healthy donors. Use of 60 Vbeta and 13 Jbeta primers characterized the PCR. Only in-frame clones appear in the TCRdb table, and some are missing; sequencing was by immunoSEQ multiplex PCR. The sample consists of a few hundred thousand clones, around 90% of them appearing once. Germline trimming cut 0 bases from V and 2 bases from J; bases unmatched to any gene: 2. This CDR3 is 15 amino acids long. From germline, CDR1 is KGHSH and CDR2 LQKENI. Broader study findings: Earlier analysis yielded a pattern in which most TCR beta V segments were productive about 90% or about 30% of the time. The Asian-associated ancestry cluster reportedly had fewer N-insertions than the approximately 670-donor mean in a later analysis.

As to this clone: Its cognate antigen is unknown.

As for the donors, each was a healthy bone marrow donor. Unrecorded immune exposures were likely, despite nominal health at sampling. The specimen was PBMCs. The sequence derives from a girl aged 2-10 years in good health and CMV-seronegative. The J gene is TRBJ2-3, the V gene TRBV18, with 7 bases matching TRBD1. The CDR3 coding sequence is TGTGCCAGCTCACCACCGGGACAGCCCACAGATACGCAGTATTTT. Translation: CASSPPGQPTDTQYF.